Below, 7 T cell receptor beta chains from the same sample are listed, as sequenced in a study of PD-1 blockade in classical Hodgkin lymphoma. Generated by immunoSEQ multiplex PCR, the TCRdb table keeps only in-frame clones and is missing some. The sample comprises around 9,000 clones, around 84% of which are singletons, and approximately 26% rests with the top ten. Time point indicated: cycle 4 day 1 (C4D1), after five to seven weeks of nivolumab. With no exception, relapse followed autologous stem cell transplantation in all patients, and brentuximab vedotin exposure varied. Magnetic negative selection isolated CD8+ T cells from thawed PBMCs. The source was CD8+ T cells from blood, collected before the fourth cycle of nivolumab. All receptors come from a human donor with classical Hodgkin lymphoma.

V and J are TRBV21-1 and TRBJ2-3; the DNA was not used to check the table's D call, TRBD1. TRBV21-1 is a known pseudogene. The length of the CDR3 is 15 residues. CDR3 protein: CASSKEWALPDTQYF. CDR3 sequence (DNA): TGTGCCAGCAGCAAAGAGTGGGCCCTCCCAGATACGCAGTATTTT.

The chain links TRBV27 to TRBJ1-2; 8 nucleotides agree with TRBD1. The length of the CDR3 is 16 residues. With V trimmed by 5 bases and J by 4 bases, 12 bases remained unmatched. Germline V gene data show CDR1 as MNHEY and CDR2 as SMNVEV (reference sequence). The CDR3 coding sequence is TGTGCCAGCAGTCTGGACAGGGAGCATGGGGCCTATGGCTACACCTTC. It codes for CASSLDREHGAYGYTF.

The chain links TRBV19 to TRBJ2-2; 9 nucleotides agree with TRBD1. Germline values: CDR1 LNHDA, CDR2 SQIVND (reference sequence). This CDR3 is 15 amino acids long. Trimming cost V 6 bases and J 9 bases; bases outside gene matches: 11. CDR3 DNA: TGTGCCAGTAGAGAACAGGGGGCAGACCCGTGGGAGCTGTTTTTT. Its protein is CASREQGADPWELFF.

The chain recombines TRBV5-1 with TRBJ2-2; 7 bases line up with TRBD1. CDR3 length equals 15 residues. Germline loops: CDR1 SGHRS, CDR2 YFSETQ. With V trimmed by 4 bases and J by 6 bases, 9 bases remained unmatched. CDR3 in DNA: TGCGCCAGCAGCCCCCAGAGGGGGCTAGCCGGGGAGCTGTTTTTT. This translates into CASSPQRGLAGELFF.

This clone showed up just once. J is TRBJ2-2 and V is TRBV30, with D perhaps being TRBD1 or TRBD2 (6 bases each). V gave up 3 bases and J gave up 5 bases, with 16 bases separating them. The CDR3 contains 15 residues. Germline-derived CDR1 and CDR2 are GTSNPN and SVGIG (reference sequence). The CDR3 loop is CAWSRGLEGTGELFF. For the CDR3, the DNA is TGTGCCTGGAGCCGGGGGCTGGAAGGGACCGGGGAGCTGTTTTTT.

The CDR3 nucleotides read TGTGCCAGCAGTGAGGACGGTCAGGCCGGGGCCAACGTCCTGACTTTC. Residues: CASSEDGQAGANVLTF. The chain uses TRBV2 and TRBJ2-6; D gene uncertain. Per the germline V gene, CDR1 is SNHLY and CDR2 is FYNNEI. Trimming removed 3 bases at V and 4 bases at J, with 13 bases between. This CDR3 spans 16 amino acids.

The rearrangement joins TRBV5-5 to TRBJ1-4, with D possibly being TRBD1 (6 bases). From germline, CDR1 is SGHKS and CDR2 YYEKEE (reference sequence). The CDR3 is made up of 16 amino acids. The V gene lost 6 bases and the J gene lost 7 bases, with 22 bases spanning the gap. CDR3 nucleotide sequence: TGTGCCAGCACCCTTGGGTACAGGGAGTGGGGTGAAAAACTGTTTTTT. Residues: CASTLGYREWGEKLFF.